Following are 25 T cell receptor beta chains from one sample sequenced in a study of cytomegalovirus exposure and HLA in healthy donors. 60 Vbeta and 13 Jbeta primers were used in PCR. Sequenced by immunoSEQ multiplex PCR; TCRdb stores in-frame clones only, minus some. This table holds approximately 160,000 clones, approximately 80% found once. The sample was PBMCs. Receptors originate from a man between 18 and 35 years old in good health and CMV-seronegative.

The rearrangement joins TRBV6-1 to TRBJ1-1, with a weak D call TRBD1 (6 bases). V was shortened by 6 bases and J by 5 bases, with 13 bases between the two germline ends. The germline V gene has CDR1 MNHNS and CDR2 SASEGT. The length of the CDR3 is 13 residues. The CDR3 DNA sequence: TGTGCCAGCAGACCACAGGGCAGAACTGAAGCTTTCTTT. Its translation: CASRPQGRTEAFF.

The chain uses TRBV12-5 and TRBJ2-7, with D possibly being TRBD1 (6 bases). The CDR3 runs 13 residues. CDR1 is LGHNT, CDR2 FRNRAP, per germline. Trimming shortened V by 5 bases and J by 5 bases, and 13 bases separated the two germline ends. The DNA for the CDR3 is TGTGCTAGTGGTAAGGGGGTTGGCGACGAGCAGTACTTC. It yields the protein CASGKGVGDEQYF.

This chain joins TRBV28 and TRBJ1-2; the D gene is possibly TRBD1 (5 bases). Trimming took off 5 bases at V and 5 bases at J, with 18 bases between the two ends. CDR3 length equals 15 residues. Germline values: CDR1 MDHEN, CDR2 SYDVKM. The CDR3 reads CASSVTGMQGYGYTF. CDR3 in DNA: TGTGCCAGCAGTGTGACGGGTATGCAGGGTTATGGCTACACCTTC.

The chain carries TRBV28 and TRBJ2-5; 9 nucleotides align to TRBD1. The germline CDR1 and CDR2 sequences are MDHEN and SYDVKM. This CDR3 has 15 amino acids. V gave up 5 bases and J gave up 4 bases; unmatched junction bases: 8. CDR3 DNA: TGTGCCAGCAGTAGACCGGGACAGGGTGCAGAGACCCAGTACTTC. The encoded protein is CASSRPGQGAETQYF.

This chain joins TRBV15 and TRBJ2-1, with TRBD2 matching over 11 bases. The CDR3 length is 16 residues. Germline trimming cut 3 bases from V and 4 bases from J; bases unmatched to any gene: 5. Per the germline V gene, CDR1 is LNHNV and CDR2 is YYDKDF (reference sequence). The CDR3 is CATSRASGRSYNEQFF. DNA for the CDR3: TGTGCCACCAGCAGGGCTAGCGGGAGGTCTTACAATGAGCAGTTCTTC.

This clone appeared a single time. The chain has TRBV6-5 and TRBJ1-1, with D tentatively TRBD1 (5 bases). Trimming cost V 0 bases and J 6 bases, with 14 bases left between them. The germline V gene has CDR1 MNHEY and CDR2 SVGAGI. The CDR3 contains 15 residues. The CDR3 DNA reads as TGTGCCAGCAGTTACTCTGGCAGGGCGGTTGCTGAAGCTTTCTTT. This translates into CASSYSGRAVAEAFF.

This rearrangement joins TRBV11-1 to TRBJ1-2, with 10 bases lining up with TRBD1. CDR1 is SGHAT and CDR2 is FQDESV in the germline V gene (reference sequence). The CDR3 has 15 amino acids. V dropped 3 bases and J dropped 4; count of bases not matched to a gene: 5. The CDR3 protein is CASSLVGQGTYGYTF. The CDR3 DNA follows: TGTGCCAGCAGCTTGGTGGGACAGGGGACCTATGGCTACACCTTC. Filled out from reference TRBV11-1 and TRBJ1-2, the complete variable domain reads EAEVAQSPRYKITEKSQAVAFWCDPISGHATLYWYRQILGQGPELLVQFQDESVVDDSQLPKDRFSAERLKGVDSTLKIQPAELGDSAMYLCASSLVGQGTYGYTFGSGTRLTVV.

The chain recombines TRBV7-9 with TRBJ2-5; no firm D call. The DNA end is more similar to TRBJ2-7, so the J call may be wrong. The CDR3 extends over 13 amino acids. Germline CDR1 reads SEHNR; CDR2 reads FQNEAQ (reference sequence). DNA for the CDR3: TGTGCCAGCAGCTTAGGCTCACCCTACGAGCAGTACTTC. Translation: CASSLGSPYEQYF.

The chain recombines TRBV30 with TRBJ2-2; perhaps TRBD2 as D (6 bases). The CDR3 covers 18 residues. Per the germline V gene, CDR1 is GTSNPN and CDR2 is SVGIG (reference sequence). V was cut by 4 bases and J by 6 bases, with 27 bases left in between. The CDR3, as DNA: TGTGCCTGGAACTTTAGACTAGGCGCTGCCGCATCGGCCGGGGAGCTGTTTTTT. This translates into CAWNFRLGAAASAGELFF.

The gene calls are TRBV18 and TRBJ2-5; 8 nucleotides agree with TRBD1. The V gene's germline CDR1 is KGHSH and CDR2 LQKENI. The CDR3 covers 17 residues. With 1 base clipped from V and 5 bases from J, the junction kept 12 bases outside the gene matches. The CDR3 sequence: CASSPRAGGAPQETQYF. The CDR3 bases are TGTGCCAGCTCACCACGGGCAGGGGGCGCCCCGCAGGAGACCCAGTACTTC.

The rearrangement joins TRBV5-6 to TRBJ2-7, with 7 bases that match TRBD1. Unmatched junction bases numbered 8, after V lost 5 bases and J lost 3 bases. Germline V gene data show CDR1 as SGHDT and CDR2 as YYEEEE. This CDR3 comprises 14 residues. In DNA, the CDR3 is TGTGCCAGCAGTTTACCGGGACAGAACTACGAGCAGTACTTC. It specifies CASSLPGQNYEQYF. The variable domain in full, with the rest retrieved from reference TRBV5-6 and TRBJ2-7, is DAGVTQSPTHLIKTRGQQVTLRCSPKSGHDTVSWYQQALGQGPQFIFQYYEEEERQRGNFPDRFSGHQFPNYSSELNVNALLLGDSALYLCASSLPGQNYEQYFGPGTRLTVT.

The rearrangement uses TRBV7-9 and TRBJ1-2, with D possibly matching TRBD1 (5 bases). Trimming pared 1 base from V and 13 bases from J, leaving 10 bases between. The CDR3 is 11 residues long. CDR1 and CDR2 from the germline V gene are SEHNR and FQNEAQ (reference sequence). The CDR3 loop reads CASSLGGQGTF. In nucleotides, the CDR3 is TGTGCCAGCAGCTTAGGGGGCCAAGGCACCTTC.

This chain joins TRBV11-2 and TRBJ2-5, with D possibly being TRBD1 (6 bases). Deletions cut 2 bases from V and 5 bases from J, with 9 bases between. This CDR3 has 13 residues. The germline V gene encodes CDR1 SGHAT and CDR2 FQNNGV. CDR3 loop: CASSLQGWETQYF. CDR3 nucleotides: TGTGCCAGCAGCTTACAGGGGTGGGAGACCCAGTACTTC.

The chain links TRBV9 to TRBJ1-4, with a possible D match to TRBD1 (5 bases). The V end was cut by 4 bases, the J end by 7 bases, with 20 bases between. This CDR3 has 16 residues. Germline-derived CDR1 and CDR2 are SGDLS and YYNGEE. The CDR3 DNA is TGTGCCAGCAGCACCTTAGGGGCAGGGTACGGTGAAAAACTGTTTTTT. Translated: CASSTLGAGYGEKLFF.

This clone is a singleton in its sample. The V and J genes are TRBV6-6 and TRBJ2-7; 9 bases match TRBD1. The junction had 6 bases not matched to a gene; V was cut back by 6 bases and J by 3 bases. This CDR3 region has 14 residues. Germline CDR1 is MNHNY and CDR2 is SVGAGI (reference sequence). CDR3 amino acids: CASSTPTGGYEQYF. The CDR3 nucleotides read TGTGCCAGCAGCACTCCGACAGGGGGCTACGAGCAGTACTTC.

The genes are TRBV10-2 and TRBJ2-2; TRBD1 is a possible D gene (5 bases). Germline V gene data show CDR1 as WSHSY and CDR2 as SAAADI. V shed 6 bases and J shed 4 bases, with 9 bases lying between them. This CDR3 contains 13 residues. CDR3 coding DNA: TGCGCCAGCAGGGGGCCGGGCACCGGGGAGCTGTTTTTT. Protein: CASRGPGTGELFF.

This clone was seen only once. The gene calls are TRBV9 and TRBJ2-5; possibly TRBD1 for D (6 bases). The V end was cut by 4 bases, the J end by 4 bases, with 20 bases between. The CDR3 totals 16 residues. In germline, CDR1 is SGDLS, CDR2 YYNGEE. Written as DNA, the CDR3 is TGTGCCAGCAGCATCTCTCAGGGGTCGTTCGGAGAGACCCAGTACTTC. It codes for CASSISQGSFGETQYF.

V usage is TRBV27 and J usage is TRBJ2-2, with D possibly TRBD2 on 5 matching bases. The ends were cut back, 6 bases at V and 2 bases at J, with 13 bases in the middle. CDR3 size: 15 residues. Germline V gives CDR1 MNHEY, CDR2 SMNVEV (reference sequence). The DNA for the CDR3 is TGTGCCAGCAGCGCCAGAGGGTACAACACCGGGGAGCTGTTTTTT. Protein product: CASSARGYNTGELFF.

The chain recombines TRBV4-3 with TRBJ2-1; 10 bases agree with TRBD2. CDR3 size: 16 residues. The ends lost 0 bases at V and 4 bases at J; junction bases unmatched: 3. Germline-derived CDR1 and CDR2 are LGHNA and YSLEER. In nucleotides, the CDR3 is TGCGCCAGCAGCCAAGATGGACTAGCGGTATACAATGAGCAGTTCTTC. Residues: CASSQDGLAVYNEQFF.

The chain combines TRBV14 with TRBJ1-1; no definite D call. Germline-derived CDR1 and CDR2 are SGHDN and FVKESK. CDR3 length: 16 residues. Deletions cut 1 base from V and 0 bases from J, with 12 bases between. The DNA for the CDR3 is TGTGCCAGCAGCCAAGTCTTTTCCTTCGTGAACACTGAAGCTTTCTTT. Its protein product is CASSQVFSFVNTEAFF.

The count of this clone is one. Its ends do not fully match the called genes, so a read error is possible. As DNA, the CDR3 is TGTGCCAGCAGCCGACAGGCCCCCACGGTCTTC. As protein: CASSRQAPTVF. J is TRBJ2-1 and V is TRBV7-9; D may be TRBD1 (6 bases). CDR1 and CDR2 (germline): SEHNR, FQNEAQ (reference sequence). This CDR3 spans 11 amino acids. Variable domain in full (rest from reference TRBV7-9 and TRBJ2-1): DTGVSQNPRHKITKRGQNVTFRCDPISEHNRLYWYRQTLGQGPEFLTYFQNEAQLEKSRLLSDRFSAERPKGSFSTLEIQRTEQGDSAMYLCASSRQAPTVFGPGTRLTVL.

This clone was detected once. The chain recombines TRBV6-4 with TRBJ1-1; unclear D gene. CDR3 length: 12 amino acids. From germline, CDR1 is MRHNA and CDR2 SNTAGT. The germline V and J ends were trimmed by 11 bases and 0 bases, with 10 bases remaining between them. The CDR3 region is CAGIQMNTEAFF. The CDR3 nucleotides are TGTGCCGGTATACAGATGAACACTGAAGCTTTCTTT.

The gene calls are TRBV7-8 and TRBJ1-5, with D possibly being TRBD1 (5 bases). Germline V gives CDR1 SGHVS, CDR2 FQNEAQ. CDR3 length: 16 residues. Trimming took off 0 bases at V and 7 bases at J, with 16 bases between the two ends. The DNA of the CDR3 is TGTGCCAGCAGCTTAGCTGCAGGGCTCTTGAGGCAGCCCCAGCATTTT. Protein: CASSLAAGLLRQPQHF.

The chain has TRBV23-1 and TRBJ1-5; TRBD1 aligns across 7 bases. TRBV23-1 is labeled an ORF, and its function is uncertain. After removal of 2 bases from V and 7 bases from J, the junction contained 14 bases not matched to a gene. The CDR3 is made up of 17 amino acids. CDR3 sequence (DNA): TGCGCCAGCAGTCAAACGCCTAACAGGGGAAGGAACCAGCCCCAGCATTTT. Translation gives CASSQTPNRGRNQPQHF.

The chain combines TRBV9 with TRBJ2-1, with D possibly TRBD2 on 5 matching bases. Germline V lookup: CDR1 SGDLS, CDR2 YYNGEE. This CDR3 is 15 amino acids long. The V gene lost 0 bases and the J gene lost 0 bases, with 7 bases spanning the gap. The CDR3 DNA reads TGTGCCAGCAGCGTAGGAGCGGCCTCCTACAATGAGCAGTTCTTC. Translating it yields CASSVGAASYNEQFF.